This note documents a single T cell receptor beta chain sequence. Its antigen remains undetermined. The sample holds no much larger clone one base away, and base qualities are not on file. The data stem from a study of cytomegalovirus exposure and HLA in healthy donors (dated by TCRdb to about 2017). For the wider study: An earlier analysis of several hundred of the donors reported 276 Gb of sequence data and 90 million to 120 million unique TCR beta sequences obtained from roughly 170 million T cells. Roughly 300 gigabases of sequencing data and around 90 million unique TCR sequences made up an early release that covered over 550 HLA-typed donors. The genetic ancestry cluster associated with self-reported Caucasian donors included over 65% of the roughly 410 genotyped donors. The study aimed to test whether cataloging public T cell receptors could reveal signatures of past pathogen exposure. The study used immunosequencing to profile the T cell repertoires of approximately 640 subjects and linked those repertoires to cytomegalovirus serostatus. In addition to the first cohort of 666 subjects, a separate validation cohort of 130 or so different subjects was used. To predict cytomegalovirus infection status, the study brought together high-throughput TCR immunosequencing, statistical association of individual TCRs with disease status, and machine learning. A later analysis re-analyzed previously published TCR beta repertoires from several hundred donors and added high-resolution HLA genotyping to study TCR occurrence patterns. In the later analysis, no new phenotypic data were used to find candidate immune exposures; instead, reliance was placed on TCR beta sequences and their occurrence across donors. An earlier analysis of several hundred of the donors applied high-throughput TCR beta sequencing to assess whether each TCR beta V gene segment acted as functional or pseudogenic. Donor age, sex, ethnicity and CMV serostatus were compiled alongside the repertoire data. A later genetic analysis used genome-wide SNP genotypes for about 55% of the 666 donors, treating that subset as a discovery cohort. All discovery cohort repertoires had been generated on a single sequencing platform. Class I and class II HLA loci were covered by the typing at four-digit resolution. Typing coverage varied by locus: about 620-630 donors for A, B, C, DRB1 and DQB1; more than 500 for DQA1; more than 600 for DPA1; roughly 450 for DPB1. Several DR-DQ haplotypes were handled as single units for association and clustering because linkage in the cohort was strong. Across approximately 420 genotyped donors of the cohort, an average of about 240,000 unique TCR beta nucleotide sequences per donor were sequenced, and around 19% of those sequences were non-productive. Broad study findings and their caveats: Most CMV-associated TCR beta chains appeared to be HLA-restricted in a later analysis, and the HLA associations seemed to be driven largely by CMV exposure. In a later analysis, the rate of TCR association differed among HLA loci, with DRB1 alleles having the most associated TCRs and HLA-C alleles having the fewest. Roughly uniform sequencing depth across donors was assumed in presence/absence analyses, although this assumption may not hold. Compared with equally common non-associated chains, HLA-associated TCR beta chains in a later analysis were more clonally expanded and had lower generation probabilities. Across donors, most TCR sequences were observed very rarely, whereas some public TCRs were present in many individuals. According to the authors, the approach could potentially be generalized to other disease states and immunological phenotypes. In an earlier analysis of approximately 590 of the donors, most TCR beta V segments appeared in productive rearrangements about 87% or about 30% of the time, broadly matching IMGT annotations. A further reported finding was that TCR beta sequences accurately predicted the HLA-A and HLA-B alleles for most subjects in the first cohort. Compared with the approximately 700-donor mean, donors in an Asian-associated ancestry cluster had fewer N-insertions in productive TCRs, according to a later genetic analysis. A cluster of highly shared sequence variants was judged likely to be a technical artifact of the sequencing pipeline. Because HLA typing was missing for some donors at each locus, association tests included only the typed subset. The 87-base-pair reads could not distinguish some IMGT-functional V segments, including TRBV6-2 and TRBV6-3, so those segments were excluded. The classifier was reported to diagnose cytomegalovirus status with high specificity and sensitivity in both the original cohort and the validation cohort. In a later analysis, several top co-occurrence clusters were reported to appear linked to parvovirus B19, influenza, CMV and Epstein-Barr virus. Linkage disequilibrium might explain the correlated functional status among segregating V segments, but an unknown experimental factor could not be ruled out. The only immune exposure information available for the cohort was CMV serostatus. This cohort had only TCR beta chains sequenced, and the lack of alpha or paired-chain data limited which features could be detected. An association between a missense DCLRE1C variant and V-gene and J-gene trimming of TCR beta chains was found in a later genetic analysis and replicated in an independent cohort. A later analysis associated 15,000 or so TCR beta sequences with specific HLA alleles at a false discovery rate of 0.05. Because counts were too low, more than 15 rarely observed V segments, including chromosome 9 orphons, were left out of the earlier analysis of a few hundred of the donors. The study gave a list of over 150 TCR beta chains associated with cytomegalovirus. When HLA alleles, especially DR and DQ, strongly co-occurred, TCR associations were difficult to assign to individual alleles. In vitro tests confirmed that a few of the cytomegalovirus-associated TCR beta chains recognize cytomegalovirus antigens.

The cohort was made up of hundreds of healthy bone marrow donors. At the time of sampling, every cohort member was nominally healthy, though immune exposures that went unrecorded were likely present. The donor tested CMV seronegative and was one of the 352 seronegative cohort members. Every donor gave a peripheral blood sample, and the peripheral blood mononuclear cells from that sample were used for TCR beta sequencing. The Qiagen DNeasy Blood Extraction Kit was used to extract genomic DNA from the blood cell samples. The CDR3 runs 15 amino acids, cysteine and phenylalanine included. The kept DNA is CDR3 alone, 45 bases in frame from the first base. V and J are truncated by 7 bases and 1 base respectively, leaving an intervening sequence of 16 bases. Via the germline V gene, CDR1 is ENHRY and CDR2 SYGVKD. Library construction relied on the immunoSEQ multiplex PCR assay. The multiplex PCR relied on a mix of 60 forward primers for TCR Vbeta segments and 13 reverse primers for TCR Jbeta segments. A multiplex PCR assay on genomic DNA amplified the CDR3 region of rearranged TCR beta genes. The amplified TCR beta libraries were sequenced on the Illumina HiSeq System as 87-base-pair reads. The authors processed their data as follows. Across the 700 or so repertoires, a later analysis counted 60 million to 90 million unique TCR beta chains, approximately 12 million of which were shared by at least two donors. Raw reads were error-corrected and collapsed into unique sequences by a nearest-neighbor algorithm in which closely related sequences were merged to remove PCR and sequencing errors. Alignment of CDR3 sequences to IMGT reference sequences was used to assign V, D and J gene segments. For a sequence to be retained, a match of at least six nucleotides was required to both a V gene segment and a J gene segment. A rearrangement was called productive if the CDR3 had no stop codons and remained in frame with V and J, and every other rearrangement was called non-productive. CDR3 was defined by IMGT convention, running from the second conserved V-encoded cysteine to the conserved J-encoded phenylalanine. In an earlier analysis of more than 550 of the donors, sequences lacking an unambiguous match to a single V gene segment were excluded. In an earlier analysis of approximately 590 of the donors, V segments were called functional above 56.7% productive rearrangements and were called segregating when the between-donor standard deviation exceeded 5%. A statistical classification framework was built to diagnose cytomegalovirus status from the catalog of TCR beta chain sequences. In a later analysis, TCR nucleotide sequences were compared against IMGT/GENE-DB human TR gene sequences so that V and J genes could be assigned. Using the TCRdist pipeline, a later analysis assigned CDR3 sequences along with most-parsimonious VDJ recombination scenarios. In a later analysis, each TCR beta chain was defined by its CDR3 amino acid sequence together with its V-gene family, and reads lacking a unique V-gene family were excluded. A later analysis removed over 500 highly shared, low-generation-probability nucleotide sequences to deal with suspected cross-contamination and a sequencing artifact. A later analysis calculated a clonal expansion index for each public chain from normalized within-repertoire ranks of inferred template counts. Generation probabilities in a later analysis came from a VDJ recombination model fitted to out-of-frame rearrangements, and those results were checked against IGoR. A later analysis scored TCR-TCR, TCR-HLA and TCR-CMV co-occurrence with hypergeometric tests, applying a repertoire-size bias correction to TCR pairs. False discovery rates were estimated in a later analysis by permuting HLA or CMV assignments 20 times. A later analysis grouped co-occurring TCRs with DBSCAN, adding TCRdist sequence similarity when clustering within HLA-allele-positive subsets. For co-occurrence clustering, repertoires with fewer than 30,000 or more than 120,000 public chains were excluded, along with four to six repertoires with anomalous nucleotide sharing. Imported from immuneACCESS, the table was reduced by TCRdb to in-frame sequences with V and J called. These copies leave out some clones; in studies compared against another copy, an unresolved V gene accounts for under half, and the cause of the remainder is not known. Clone size and V and J calls were adopted from that table, with D and trimming inferred from the DNA. This sample comprises about 140,000 clones, more than 60% of them detected only once. Approximately 2.8% of the sample comes from the top ten.

The clonotype was recovered from a male donor in good health and CMV-seronegative. Input material: PBMCs. This chain joins TRBV10-3 to TRBJ1-1; no D gene can be assigned with confidence. The DNA sequence is TGTGCCATCAAGGTTTCGGGAGGTACGAACACTGAAGCTTTCTTT. Its protein reads: CAIKVSGGTNTEAFF.